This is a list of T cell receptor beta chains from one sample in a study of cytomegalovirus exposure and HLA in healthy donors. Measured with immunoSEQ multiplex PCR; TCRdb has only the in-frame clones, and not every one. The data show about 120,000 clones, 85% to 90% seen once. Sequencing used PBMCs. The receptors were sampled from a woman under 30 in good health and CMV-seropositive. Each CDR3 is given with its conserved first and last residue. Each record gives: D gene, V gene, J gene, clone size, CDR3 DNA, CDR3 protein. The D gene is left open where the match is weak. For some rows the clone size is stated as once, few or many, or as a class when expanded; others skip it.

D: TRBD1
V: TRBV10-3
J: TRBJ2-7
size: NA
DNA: TGTGCCATCAGTGATATGGGACAGCGAAACTACGAGCAGTACTTC
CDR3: CAISDMGQRNYEQYF

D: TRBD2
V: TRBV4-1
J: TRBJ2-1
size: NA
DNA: TGCGCCAGCCAGGAGCGGGAGTTTTCTGAGCAGTTCTTC
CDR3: CASQEREFSEQFF

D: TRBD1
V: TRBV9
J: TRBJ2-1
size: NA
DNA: TGTGCCAGCAGCGTAGCAGGGACAGGCGTACCCTCCTACAATGAGCAGTTCTTC
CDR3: CASSVAGTGVPSYNEQFF

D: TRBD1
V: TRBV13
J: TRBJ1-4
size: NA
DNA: TGTGCCAGCAGGCGACCGGGACAGCTAAATGAAAAACTGTTTTTT
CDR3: CASRRPGQLNEKLFF

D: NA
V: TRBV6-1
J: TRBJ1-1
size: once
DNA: TGTGCCAGCAGTGACAGGACTGCCCATGAAGCTTTCTTT
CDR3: CASSDRTAHEAFF

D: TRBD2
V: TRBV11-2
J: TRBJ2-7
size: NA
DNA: TGTGCCAGCAGTTCAAGGGGACTAGCGGGAGGGGACGAGCAGTACTTC
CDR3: CASSSRGLAGGDEQYF

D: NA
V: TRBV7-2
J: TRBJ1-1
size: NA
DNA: TGTGCCAGCAGCTCTGTTATCGGCACTGAAGCTTTCTTT
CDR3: CASSSVIGTEAFF

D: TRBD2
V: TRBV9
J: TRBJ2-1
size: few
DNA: TGTGCCAGCAGCGCTCTAGCGGGGGACAATGAGCAGTTCTTC
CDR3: CASSALAGDNEQFF

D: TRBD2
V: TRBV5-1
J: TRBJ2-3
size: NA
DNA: TGCGCCAGCAGCTTGGCATCTAGCGGGGGGGCCGTAGATACGCAGTATTTT
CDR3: CASSLASSGGAVDTQYF

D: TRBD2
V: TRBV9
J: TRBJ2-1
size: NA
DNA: TGTGCCAGCAGCGTAGGCACTAGCGAGCATGAGCAGTTCTTC
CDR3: CASSVGTSEHEQFF

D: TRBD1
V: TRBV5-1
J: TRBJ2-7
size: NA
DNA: TGCGCCAGCAGTCTGGCAGGGGGCATCTACGAGCAGTACTTC
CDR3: CASSLAGGIYEQYF

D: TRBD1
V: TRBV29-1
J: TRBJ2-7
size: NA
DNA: TGCAGCGCCAAGACAGGGGGGGGGTACGAGCAGTACTTC
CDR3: CSAKTGGGYEQYF

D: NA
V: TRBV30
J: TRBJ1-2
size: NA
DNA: TGTGCCTCGCACGAGGAGGGAGGACACTATGGCTACACCTTC
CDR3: CASHEEGGHYGYTF

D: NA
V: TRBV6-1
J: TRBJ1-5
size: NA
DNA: TGTGCCAGCAGAGCCAACAGAGTTAGCAATCAGCCCCAGCATTTT
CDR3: CASRANRVSNQPQHF

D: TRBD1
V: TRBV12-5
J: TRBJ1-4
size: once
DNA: TGTGCTAGTGGTTTGGGGGACAGGGTTGAAGAAAAACTGTTTTTT
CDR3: CASGLGDRVEEKLFF

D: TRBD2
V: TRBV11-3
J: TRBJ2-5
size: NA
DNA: TGTGCCAGCAGCTTAATTGCTAGCGGGAAAAGGCAAGAGACCCAGTACTTC
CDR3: CASSLIASGKRQETQYF

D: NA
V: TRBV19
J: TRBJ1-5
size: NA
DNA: TGTGCCAGCCAGCGGACAGCTGGTTCACGTCAGCCCCAGCATTTT
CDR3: CASQRTAGSRQPQHF

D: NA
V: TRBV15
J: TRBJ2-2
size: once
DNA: TGTGCCACCAGCAGAAGAACAGGGAACGGGGAGCTGTTTTTT
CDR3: CATSRRTGNGELFF

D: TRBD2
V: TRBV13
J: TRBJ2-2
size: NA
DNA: TGTGCCAGCAGCATGGGGACTAGCGGGGGCTTCGGGGAGCTGTTTTTT
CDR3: CASSMGTSGGFGELFF

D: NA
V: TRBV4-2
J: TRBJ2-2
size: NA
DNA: TGTGCCAGCAGCCAAGGAGCGGCGGACACCGGGGAGCTGTTTTTT
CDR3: CASSQGAADTGELFF

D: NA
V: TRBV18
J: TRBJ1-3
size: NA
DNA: TGTGCCAGCTCACCAAGGGACACTGGAAACACCATATATTTT
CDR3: CASSPRDTGNTIYF

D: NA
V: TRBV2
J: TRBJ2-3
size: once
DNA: TGTGCCAGTCAGACGGGGCGGGGGCCGACAGATACGCAGTATTTT
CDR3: CASQTGRGPTDTQYF

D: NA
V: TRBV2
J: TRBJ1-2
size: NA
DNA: TGTGCCAGCAGCCCCAGGTCCGAGGGGGGGCATGGCTACACCTTC
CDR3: CASSPRSEGGHGYTF

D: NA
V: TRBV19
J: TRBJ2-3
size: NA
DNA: TGTGCCAGTAGTAGGGACTTCACAGATACGCAGTATTTT
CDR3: CASSRDFTDTQYF

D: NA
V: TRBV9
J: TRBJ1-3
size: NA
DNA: TGTGCCAGCAGCGTAGATTCCACAGGGCTAACCGGAAACACCATATATTTT
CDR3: CASSVDSTGLTGNTIYF

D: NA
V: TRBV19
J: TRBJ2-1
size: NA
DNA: TGTGCCAGTAGTCTCTACAGGGTGGGGACGAATGAGCAGTTCTTC
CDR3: CASSLYRVGTNEQFF

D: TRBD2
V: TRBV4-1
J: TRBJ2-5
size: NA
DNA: TGCGCCAGCAGCCAACGCGGGGGCCAAGAGACCCAGTACTTC
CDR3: CASSQRGGQETQYF

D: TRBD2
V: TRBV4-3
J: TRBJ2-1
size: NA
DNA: TGCGCCAGCAGCCCTAGCGGGAGGGCCCACAATGAGCAGTTCTTC
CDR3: CASSPSGRAHNEQFF

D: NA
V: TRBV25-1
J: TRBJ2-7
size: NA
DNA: TGTGCCAGCAGTGAATATGGAGGCGGAGAGCAGTACTTC
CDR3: CASSEYGGGEQYF

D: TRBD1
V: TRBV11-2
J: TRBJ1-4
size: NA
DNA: TGTGCCAGCAGCTCGGGACAGGGTAATGAAAAACTGTTTTTT
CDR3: CASSSGQGNEKLFF

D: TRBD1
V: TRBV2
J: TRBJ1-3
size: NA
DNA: TGTGCCAGCAGTGGACAGGGGCTATACGGAAACACCATATATTTT
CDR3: CASSGQGLYGNTIYF

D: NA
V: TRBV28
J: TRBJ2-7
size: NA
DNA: TGTGCCAGCAACTCCCATAACCTGGACCCAGGGGGAGGCTGGTCCTACGAGCAGTACTTC
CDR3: CASNSHNLDPGGGWSYEQYF

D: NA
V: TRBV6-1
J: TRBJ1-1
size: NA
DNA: TGTGCCAGCAGTGTGGGGGGGATTAGCACTGAAGCTTTCTTT
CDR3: CASSVGGISTEAFF

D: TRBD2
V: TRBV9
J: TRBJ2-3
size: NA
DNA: TGTGCCAGCAGCGTAACTAGCGGGAGCGGCACAGATACGCAGTATTTT
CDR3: CASSVTSGSGTDTQYF

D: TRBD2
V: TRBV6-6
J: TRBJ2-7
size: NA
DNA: TGTGCCAGCAGTTCGGGGCTAGCGGGAGTGGTCTACGAGCAGTACTTC
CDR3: CASSSGLAGVVYEQYF

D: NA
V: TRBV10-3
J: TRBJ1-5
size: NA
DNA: TGTGCCATCAGTATGGACATTAGCAATCAGCCCCAGCATTTT
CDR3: CAISMDISNQPQHF

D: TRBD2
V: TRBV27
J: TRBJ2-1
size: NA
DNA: TGTGCCAGCAGTTTAACTAGCGGGGGGGCGGATGAGCAGTTCTTC
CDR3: CASSLTSGGADEQFF

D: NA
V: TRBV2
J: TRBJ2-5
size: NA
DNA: TGTGCCAGCCCGAAGAACCACTTACAAGAGACCCAGTACTTC
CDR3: CASPKNHLQETQYF

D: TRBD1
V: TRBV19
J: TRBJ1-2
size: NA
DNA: TGTGCCAGTAGTATAGGAAGGACAGGAGACTACTATGGCTACACCTTC
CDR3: CASSIGRTGDYYGYTF

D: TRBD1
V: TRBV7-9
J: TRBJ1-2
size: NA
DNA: TGTGCCAGCAGCCCCCGGGACAGAGCTAACTATGGCTACACCTTC
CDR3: CASSPRDRANYGYTF

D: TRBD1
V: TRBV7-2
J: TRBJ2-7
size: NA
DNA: TGTGCCAGCAGCTCACCGACAGGGGGTCATTACGAGCAGTACTTC
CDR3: CASSSPTGGHYEQYF

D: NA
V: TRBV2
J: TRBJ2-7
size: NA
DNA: TGTGCCAGCAACGGGCGGGCGCATAGTTACGAGCAGTACTTC
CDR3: CASNGRAHSYEQYF

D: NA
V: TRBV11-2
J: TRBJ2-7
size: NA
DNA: TGTGCCAGAATTCATAACAGGGACGGGTCCTACGAGCAGTACTTC
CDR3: CARIHNRDGSYEQYF

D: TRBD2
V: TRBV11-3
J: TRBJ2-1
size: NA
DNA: TGTGCCAGCAGCGCTAGCGGGAGTTGGGCTAATGAGCAGTTCTTC
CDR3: CASSASGSWANEQFF

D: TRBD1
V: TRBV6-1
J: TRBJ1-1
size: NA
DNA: TGTGCCTCCAGACAGGGAATGGGAACTGAAGCTTTCTTT
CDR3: CASRQGMGTEAFF

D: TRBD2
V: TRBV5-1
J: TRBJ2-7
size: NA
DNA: TGCGCCAGCAGCCCTGGACTAGCGGAGAGCTCCTACGAGCAGTACTTC
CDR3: CASSPGLAESSYEQYF